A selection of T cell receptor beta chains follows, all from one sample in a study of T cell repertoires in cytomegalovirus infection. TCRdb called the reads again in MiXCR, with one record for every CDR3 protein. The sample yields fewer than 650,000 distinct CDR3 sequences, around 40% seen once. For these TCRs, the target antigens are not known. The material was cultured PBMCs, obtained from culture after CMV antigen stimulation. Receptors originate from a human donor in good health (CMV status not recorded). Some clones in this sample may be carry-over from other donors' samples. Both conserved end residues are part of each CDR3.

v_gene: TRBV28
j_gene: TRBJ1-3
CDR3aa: CASRDSGNTIYF

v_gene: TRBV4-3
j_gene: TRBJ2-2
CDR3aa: CASSQPLGTAKHTGELFF

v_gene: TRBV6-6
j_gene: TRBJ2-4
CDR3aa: CASRRVIVAKNIQYF

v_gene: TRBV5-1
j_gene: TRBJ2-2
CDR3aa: CASRQGRRNTGELFF

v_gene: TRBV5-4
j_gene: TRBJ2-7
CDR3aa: CATNPSGGDEQYF

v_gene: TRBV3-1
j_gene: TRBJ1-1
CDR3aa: CASSHLGQGEAFF

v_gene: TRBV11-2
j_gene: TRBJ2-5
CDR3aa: CASTFGTRYQETQYF

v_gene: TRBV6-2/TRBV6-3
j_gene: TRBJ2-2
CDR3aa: CASSKRDSGELFF

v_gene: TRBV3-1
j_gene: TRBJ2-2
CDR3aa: CASSQMRNTGELFF

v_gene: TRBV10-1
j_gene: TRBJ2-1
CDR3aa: CASSDPGLYNEQFF

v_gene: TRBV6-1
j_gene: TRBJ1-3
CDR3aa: CASSSIPGTQEGNTIYF

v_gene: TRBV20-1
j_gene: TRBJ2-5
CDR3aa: CSAENGGLETQYF

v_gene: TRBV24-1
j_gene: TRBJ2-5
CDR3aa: CATVLGETQYF

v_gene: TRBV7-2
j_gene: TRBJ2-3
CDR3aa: CASSLQVTDTQYF

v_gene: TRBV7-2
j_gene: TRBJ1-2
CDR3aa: CASSKRQGPNYGYTF

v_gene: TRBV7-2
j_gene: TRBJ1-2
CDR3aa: CASSENGGYTF

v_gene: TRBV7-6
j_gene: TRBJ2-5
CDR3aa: CASSSGGTPGETQYF

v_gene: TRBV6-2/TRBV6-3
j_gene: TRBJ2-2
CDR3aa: CASSVQGTGELFF

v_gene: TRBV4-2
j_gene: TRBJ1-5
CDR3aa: CASSQDTNNQPQHF

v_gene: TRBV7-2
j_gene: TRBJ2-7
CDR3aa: CASSSGTFSYEQYF

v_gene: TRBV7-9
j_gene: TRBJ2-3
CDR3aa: CASSLAGQAHDTQYF

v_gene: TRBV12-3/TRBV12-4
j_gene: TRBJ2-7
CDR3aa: CASSPGTSEQYF

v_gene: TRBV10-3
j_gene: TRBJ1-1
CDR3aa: CAITSPGGTEAFF

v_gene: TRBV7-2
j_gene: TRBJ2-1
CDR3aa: CASSPGPPVYNEQFF

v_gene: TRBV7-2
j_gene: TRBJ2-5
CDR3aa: CASSLDDYQKETQYF

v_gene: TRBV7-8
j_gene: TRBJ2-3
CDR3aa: CASSPLAGGGDTQYF

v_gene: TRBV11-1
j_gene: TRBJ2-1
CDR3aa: CASCPRDRRHNEQFF

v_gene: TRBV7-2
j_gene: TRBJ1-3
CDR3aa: CASSSPGGAGNTIYF

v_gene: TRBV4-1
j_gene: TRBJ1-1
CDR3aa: CASSARQGSGTEAFF

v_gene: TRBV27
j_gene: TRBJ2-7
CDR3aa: CASSFHRLESSYEQYF

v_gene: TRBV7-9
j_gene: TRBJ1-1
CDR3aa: CASSLNEANTEAFF

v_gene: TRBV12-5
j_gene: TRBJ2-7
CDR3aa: CASGQSGSSYEQYF

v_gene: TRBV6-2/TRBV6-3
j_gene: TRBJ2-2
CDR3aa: CASRTSGRRTGELFF

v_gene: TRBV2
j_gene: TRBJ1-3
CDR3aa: CASSKTGVVGNTIYF

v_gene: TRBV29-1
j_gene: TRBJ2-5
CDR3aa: CSVEEALAGVSYF

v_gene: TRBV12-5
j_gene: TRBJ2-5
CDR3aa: CASGLPSTGEGETQYF

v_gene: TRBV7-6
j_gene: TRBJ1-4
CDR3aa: CASSRQASTNEKLFF

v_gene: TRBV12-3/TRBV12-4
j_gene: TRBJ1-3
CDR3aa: CASSGASQVGGNTIYF

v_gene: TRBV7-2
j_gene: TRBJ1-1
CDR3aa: CASSREGGTFF

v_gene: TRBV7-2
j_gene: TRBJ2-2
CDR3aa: CASSLDRPYSNTGELFF

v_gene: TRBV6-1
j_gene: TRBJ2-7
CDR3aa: CAIRTGSYEQYF

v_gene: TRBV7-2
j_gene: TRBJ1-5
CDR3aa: CASSSTANQPQHF

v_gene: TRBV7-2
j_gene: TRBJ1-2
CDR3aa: CASSSPGGDYTF

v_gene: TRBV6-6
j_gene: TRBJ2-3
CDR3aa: CASSYNGNPWDTQYF

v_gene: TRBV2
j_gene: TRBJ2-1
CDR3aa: CASSDPGLAGGRTYNEQFF

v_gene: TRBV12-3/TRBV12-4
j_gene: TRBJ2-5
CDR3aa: CASSSGILGGLPHQETQYF